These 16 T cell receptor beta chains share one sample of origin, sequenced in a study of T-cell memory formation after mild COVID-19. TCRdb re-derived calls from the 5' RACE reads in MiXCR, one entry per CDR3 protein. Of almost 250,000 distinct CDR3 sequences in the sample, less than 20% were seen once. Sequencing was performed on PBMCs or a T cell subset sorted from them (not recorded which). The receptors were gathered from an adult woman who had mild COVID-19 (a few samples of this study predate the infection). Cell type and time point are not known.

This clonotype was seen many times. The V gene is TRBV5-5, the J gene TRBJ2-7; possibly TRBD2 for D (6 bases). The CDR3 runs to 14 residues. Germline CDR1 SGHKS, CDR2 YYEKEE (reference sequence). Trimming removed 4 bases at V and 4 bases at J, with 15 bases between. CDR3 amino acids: CASSLRAGTYEQYF. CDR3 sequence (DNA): TGTGCCAGCAGCCTCCGGGCAGGGACTTACGAGCAGTACTTC.

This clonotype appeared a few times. CDR3: CASRAQGNQPQHF. CDR3 in DNA: TGTGCCAGCAGGGCTCAGGGCAATCAGCCCCAGCATTTT. The chain has TRBV6-2 or TRBV6-3 and TRBJ1-5; no definite D call. The CDR3 totals 13 residues. The V end was cut by 6 bases, the J end by 2 bases, with 8 bases between. Germline V gives CDR1 MNHEY, CDR2 SVGEGT.

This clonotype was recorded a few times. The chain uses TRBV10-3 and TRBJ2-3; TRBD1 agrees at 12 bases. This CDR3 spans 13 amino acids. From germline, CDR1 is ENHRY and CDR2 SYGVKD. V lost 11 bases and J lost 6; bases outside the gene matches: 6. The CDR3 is CASGDRGHDTQYF. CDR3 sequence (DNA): TGTGCCTCCGGGGACAGGGGGCACGATACGCAGTATTTT.

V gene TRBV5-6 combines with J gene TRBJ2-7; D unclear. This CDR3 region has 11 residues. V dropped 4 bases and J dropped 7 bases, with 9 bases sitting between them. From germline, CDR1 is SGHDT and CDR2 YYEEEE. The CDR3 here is CASSTRREQYF. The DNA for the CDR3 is TGTGCCAGCAGCACGCGTAGAGAGCAGTACTTC.

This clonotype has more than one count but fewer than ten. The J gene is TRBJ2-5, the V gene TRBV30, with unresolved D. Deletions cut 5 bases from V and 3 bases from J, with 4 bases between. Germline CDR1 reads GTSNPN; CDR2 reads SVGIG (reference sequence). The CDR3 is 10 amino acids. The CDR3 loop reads CAWAEETQYF. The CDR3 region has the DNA TGTGCCTGGGCAGAAGAGACCCAGTACTTC.

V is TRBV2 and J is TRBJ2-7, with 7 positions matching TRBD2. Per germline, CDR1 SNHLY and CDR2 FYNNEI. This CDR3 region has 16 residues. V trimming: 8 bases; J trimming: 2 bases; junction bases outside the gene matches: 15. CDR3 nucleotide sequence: TGTGCCAGCGTAGACCGGGACTACCCTCAAACCTACGAGCAGTACTTC. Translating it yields CASVDRDYPQTYEQYF.

The CDR3 loop reads CASSLGQGGVSSYNEQFF. The CDR3 region has the DNA TGTGCCAGCAGTTTGGGGCAGGGGGGCGTAAGCTCCTACAATGAGCAGTTCTTC. The J gene is TRBJ2-1, the V gene TRBV12-3 or TRBV12-4, with a possible D match to TRBD1 (7 bases). CDR3 length: 18 residues. With 3 bases removed from V and 0 bases from J, the gap between germline ends came to 18 bases.

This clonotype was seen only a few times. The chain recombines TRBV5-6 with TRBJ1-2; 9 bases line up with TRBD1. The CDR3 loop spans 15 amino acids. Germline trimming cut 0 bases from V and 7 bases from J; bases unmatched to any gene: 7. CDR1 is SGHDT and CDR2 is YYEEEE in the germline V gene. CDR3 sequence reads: CASSLGGTGLFGYTF. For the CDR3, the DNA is TGTGCCAGCAGCTTGGGAGGGACAGGGTTGTTTGGCTACACCTTC.

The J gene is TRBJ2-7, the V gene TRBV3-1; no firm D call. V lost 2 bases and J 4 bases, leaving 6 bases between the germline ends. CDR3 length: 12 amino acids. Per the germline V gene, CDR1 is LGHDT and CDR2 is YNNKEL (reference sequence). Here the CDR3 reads CASSQNRYEQYF. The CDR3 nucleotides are TGTGCCAGCAGCCAAAATCGTTACGAGCAGTACTTC.

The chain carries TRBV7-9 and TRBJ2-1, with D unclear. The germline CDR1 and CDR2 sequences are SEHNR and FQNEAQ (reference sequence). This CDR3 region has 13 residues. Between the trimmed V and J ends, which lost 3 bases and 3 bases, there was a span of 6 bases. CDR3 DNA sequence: TGTGCCAGCAGCTTGACGGGCTACAATGAGCAGTTCTTC. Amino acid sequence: CASSLTGYNEQFF.

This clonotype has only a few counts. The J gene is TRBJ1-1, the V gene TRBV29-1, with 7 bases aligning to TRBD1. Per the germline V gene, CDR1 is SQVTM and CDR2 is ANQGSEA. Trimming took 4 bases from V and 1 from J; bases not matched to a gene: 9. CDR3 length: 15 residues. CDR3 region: CSVGGDRVSNTEAFF. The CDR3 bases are TGCAGCGTTGGAGGAGACAGGGTATCGAACACTGAAGCTTTCTTT.

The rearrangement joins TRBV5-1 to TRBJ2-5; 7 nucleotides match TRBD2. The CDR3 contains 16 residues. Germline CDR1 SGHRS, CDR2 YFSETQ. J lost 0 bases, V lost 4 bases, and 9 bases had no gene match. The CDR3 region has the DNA TGCGCCAGCAGCGGAGCGGGGCGGGCATACCAAGAGACCCAGTACTTC. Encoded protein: CASSGAGRAYQETQYF.

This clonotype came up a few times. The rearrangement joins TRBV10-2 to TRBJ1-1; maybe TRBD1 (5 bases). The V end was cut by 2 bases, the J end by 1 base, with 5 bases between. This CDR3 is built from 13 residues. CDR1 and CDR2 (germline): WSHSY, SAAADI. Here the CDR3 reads CASSEQGNTEAFF. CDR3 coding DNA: TGCGCCAGCAGTGAGCAGGGGAACACTGAAGCTTTCTTT.

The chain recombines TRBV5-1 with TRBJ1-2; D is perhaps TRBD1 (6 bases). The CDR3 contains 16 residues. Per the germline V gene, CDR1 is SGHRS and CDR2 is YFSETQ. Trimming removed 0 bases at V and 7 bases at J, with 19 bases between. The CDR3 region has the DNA TGCGCCAGCAGCTTGGACAGGGAGCCCGGGCTATCTGGCTACACCTTC. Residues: CASSLDREPGLSGYTF.

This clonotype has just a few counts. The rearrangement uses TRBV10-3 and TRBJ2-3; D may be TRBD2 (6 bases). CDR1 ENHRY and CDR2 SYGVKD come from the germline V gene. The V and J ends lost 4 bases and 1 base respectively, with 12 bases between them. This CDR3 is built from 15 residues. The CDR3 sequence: CAISVRQRGTDTQYF. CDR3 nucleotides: TGTGCCATCAGTGTAAGGCAGCGGGGCACAGATACGCAGTATTTT.

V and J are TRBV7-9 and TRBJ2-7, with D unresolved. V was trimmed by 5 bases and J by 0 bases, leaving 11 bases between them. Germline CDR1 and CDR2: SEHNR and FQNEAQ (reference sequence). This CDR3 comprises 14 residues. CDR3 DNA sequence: TGTGCCAGCAGCCCTGGCTTGAGCTCCTACGAGCAGTACTTC. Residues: CASSPGLSSYEQYF.